This TCR beta chain emerged from a study of shared clonotypes between healthy human individuals. A word on this clone: What it binds is not known.

The germline CDR1 and CDR2 sequences are MGHRA and YSYEKL. The CDR3 spans 14 residues. The V and J ends lost 1 base and 4 bases, in that order; junction bases with no gene match: 4. Assay used: immunoSEQ multiplex PCR; TCRdb lists only in-frame clones, some missing. The repertoire includes a few million clones, approximately 96% of them detected once, and less than 0.15% sits in the top ten. Study observations and caveats: The authors sampled blood alone, and tissue repertoires likely differ. The genetic and exposure-history diversity represented was limited by few donors.

The V gene is TRBV4-1, the J gene TRBJ2-7, with 7 nucleotides matching TRBD1. The TCR originated in a man aged 18 to 35 in good health. Sequenced input: naive CD4+ T cells sorted from blood. The subset here: CD45RA+ positively selected. In DNA, the CDR3 is TGCGCCAGCAGCCAAGTGACAGGGTGGTACGAGCAGTACTTC. Amino acid sequence: CASSQVTGWYEQYF.